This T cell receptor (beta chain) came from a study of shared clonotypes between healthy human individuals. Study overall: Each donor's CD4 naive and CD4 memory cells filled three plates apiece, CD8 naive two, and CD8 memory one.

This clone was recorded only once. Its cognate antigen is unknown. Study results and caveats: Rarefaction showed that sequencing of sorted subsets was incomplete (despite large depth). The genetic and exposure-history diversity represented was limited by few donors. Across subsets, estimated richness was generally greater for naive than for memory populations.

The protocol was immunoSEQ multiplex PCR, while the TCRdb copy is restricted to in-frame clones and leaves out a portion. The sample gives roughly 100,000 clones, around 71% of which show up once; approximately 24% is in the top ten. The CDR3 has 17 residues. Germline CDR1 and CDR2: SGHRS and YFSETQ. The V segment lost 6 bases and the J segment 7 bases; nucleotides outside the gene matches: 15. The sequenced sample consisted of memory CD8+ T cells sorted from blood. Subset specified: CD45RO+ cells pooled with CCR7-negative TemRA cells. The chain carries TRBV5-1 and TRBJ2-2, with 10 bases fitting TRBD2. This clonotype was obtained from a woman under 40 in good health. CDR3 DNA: TGCGCCAGCACCCGGCCCTTTAGCGGGAGGTCTGGCGGGGAGCTGTTTTTT. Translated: CASTRPFSGRSGGELFF.